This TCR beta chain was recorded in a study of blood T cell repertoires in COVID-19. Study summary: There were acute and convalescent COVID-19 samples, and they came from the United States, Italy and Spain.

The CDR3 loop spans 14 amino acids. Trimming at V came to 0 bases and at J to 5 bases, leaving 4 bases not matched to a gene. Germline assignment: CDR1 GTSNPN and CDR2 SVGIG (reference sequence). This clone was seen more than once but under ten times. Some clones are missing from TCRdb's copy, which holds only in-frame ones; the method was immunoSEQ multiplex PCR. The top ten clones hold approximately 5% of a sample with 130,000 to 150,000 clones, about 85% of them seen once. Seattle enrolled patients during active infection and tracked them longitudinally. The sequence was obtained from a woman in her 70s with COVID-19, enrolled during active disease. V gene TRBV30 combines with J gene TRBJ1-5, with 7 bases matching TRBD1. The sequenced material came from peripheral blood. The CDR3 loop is CAWSVQGGHQPQHF. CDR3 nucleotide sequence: TGTGCCTGGAGTGTACAAGGGGGCCATCAGCCCCAGCATTTT.